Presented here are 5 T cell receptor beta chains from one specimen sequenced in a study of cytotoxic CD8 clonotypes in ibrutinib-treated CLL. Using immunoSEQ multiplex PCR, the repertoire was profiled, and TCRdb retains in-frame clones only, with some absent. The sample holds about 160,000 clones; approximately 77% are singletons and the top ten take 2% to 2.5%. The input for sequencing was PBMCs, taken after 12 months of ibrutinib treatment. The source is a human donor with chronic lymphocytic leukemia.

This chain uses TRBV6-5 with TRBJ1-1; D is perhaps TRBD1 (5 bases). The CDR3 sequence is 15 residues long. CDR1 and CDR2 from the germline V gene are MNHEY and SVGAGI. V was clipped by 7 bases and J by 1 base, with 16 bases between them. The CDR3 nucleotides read TGTGCCAGCACCCGCACGGGGACTTCGAACACTGAAGCTTTCTTT. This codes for CASTRTGTSNTEAFF.

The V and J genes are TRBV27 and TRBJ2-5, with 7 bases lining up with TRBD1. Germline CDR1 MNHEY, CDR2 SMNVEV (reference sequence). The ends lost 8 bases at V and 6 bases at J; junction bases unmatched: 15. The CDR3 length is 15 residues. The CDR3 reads CASRMAGTESKTQYF. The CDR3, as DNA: TGTGCCAGCCGGATGGCAGGGACAGAGTCGAAGACCCAGTACTTC.

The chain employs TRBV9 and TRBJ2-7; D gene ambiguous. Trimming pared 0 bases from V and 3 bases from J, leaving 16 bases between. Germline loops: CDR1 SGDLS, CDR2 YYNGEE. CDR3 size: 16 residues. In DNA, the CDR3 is TGTGCCAGCAGCGTAGGGGCAGGTACTATAAACTACGAGCAGTACTTC. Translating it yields CASSVGAGTINYEQYF. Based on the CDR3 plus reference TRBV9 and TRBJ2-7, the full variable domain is DSGVTQTPKHLITATGQRVTLRCSPRSGDLSVYWYQQSLDQGLQFLIQYYNGEERAKGNILERFSAQQFPDLHSELNLSSLELGDSALYFCASSVGAGTINYEQYFGPGTRLTVT.

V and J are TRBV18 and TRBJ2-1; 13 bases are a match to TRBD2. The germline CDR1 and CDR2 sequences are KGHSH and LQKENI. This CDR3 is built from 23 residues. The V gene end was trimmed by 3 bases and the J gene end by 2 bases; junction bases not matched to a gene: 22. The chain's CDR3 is CASSPPKTSGRFLPGGPYNEQFF. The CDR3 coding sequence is TGTGCCAGCTCACCCCCCAAGACTAGCGGGAGGTTCCTTCCCGGGGGGCCCTACAATGAGCAGTTCTTC.

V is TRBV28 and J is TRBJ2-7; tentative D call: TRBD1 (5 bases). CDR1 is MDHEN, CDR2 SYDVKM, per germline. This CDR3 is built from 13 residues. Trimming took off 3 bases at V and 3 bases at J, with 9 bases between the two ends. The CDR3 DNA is TGTGCCAGCAGTTTGGGGCCGATCTACGAGCAGTACTTC. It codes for CASSLGPIYEQYF.